The sequence of this T cell receptor beta chain was determined in a study of T cells in Graves' hyperthyroidism and ophthalmopathy. As for the study in general: Prior to any treatment, at the point of initial diagnosis, peripheral blood was collected. Study-wide findings and caveats: Most thyroid-expanded clonotypes above 0.001 were also found in blood.

V was cut by 7 bases and J by 7 bases, with 16 bases left in between. The CDR3 totals 13 residues. RNA transcripts served as the template for amplifying TCR beta CDR3 regions. The HTBI primer set was used in a first-round RT-PCR of the TCR CDR3. TCRdb re-derived calls from the multiplex PCR reads in MiXCR, one entry per CDR3 protein. The data hold 530,000 or so distinct CDR3 sequences, with roughly 18% observed a single time. Lactation, pregnancy, other autoimmune disease or uncontrolled infection excluded patients. Ten or more counts support this clonotype. The antigen remains unidentified. This clonotype was sampled from a woman younger than 30 with Graves' ophthalmopathy. The chain has TRBV12-3 or TRBV12-4 and TRBJ1-1; D is undetermined. Source material: blood. CDR3 nucleotides: TGTGCCAGCACCCGAAGTGCCGGAAGTGAAGCTTTCTTT. It yields the protein CASTRSAGSEAFF.